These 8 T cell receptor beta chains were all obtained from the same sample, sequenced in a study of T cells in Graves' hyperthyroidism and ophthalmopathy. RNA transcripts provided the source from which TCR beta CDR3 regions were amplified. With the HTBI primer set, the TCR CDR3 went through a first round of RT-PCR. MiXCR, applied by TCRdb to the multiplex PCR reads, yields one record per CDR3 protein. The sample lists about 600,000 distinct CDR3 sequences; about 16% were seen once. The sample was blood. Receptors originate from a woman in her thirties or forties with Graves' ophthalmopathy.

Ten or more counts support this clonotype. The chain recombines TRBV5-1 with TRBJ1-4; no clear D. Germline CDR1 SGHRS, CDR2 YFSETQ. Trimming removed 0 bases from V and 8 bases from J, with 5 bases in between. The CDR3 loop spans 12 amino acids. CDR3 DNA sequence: TGCGCCAGCAGCTTGGTCGGAGAAAAACTGTTTTTT. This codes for CASSLVGEKLFF.

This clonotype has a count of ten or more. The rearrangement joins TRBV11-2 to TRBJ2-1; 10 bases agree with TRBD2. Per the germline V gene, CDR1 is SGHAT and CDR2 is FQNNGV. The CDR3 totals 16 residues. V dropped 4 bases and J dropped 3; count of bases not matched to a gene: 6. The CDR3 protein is CASSSTLAGIYNEQFF. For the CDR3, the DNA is TGTGCCAGCAGCTCCACACTAGCGGGAATCTACAATGAGCAGTTCTTC.

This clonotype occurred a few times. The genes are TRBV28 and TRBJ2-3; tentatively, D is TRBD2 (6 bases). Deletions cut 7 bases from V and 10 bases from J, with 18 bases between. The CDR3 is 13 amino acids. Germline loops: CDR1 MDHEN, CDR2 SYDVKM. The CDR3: CASTMGLGGAQYF. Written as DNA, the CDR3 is TGTGCCAGCACCATGGGTCTAGGAGGGGCGCAGTATTTT.

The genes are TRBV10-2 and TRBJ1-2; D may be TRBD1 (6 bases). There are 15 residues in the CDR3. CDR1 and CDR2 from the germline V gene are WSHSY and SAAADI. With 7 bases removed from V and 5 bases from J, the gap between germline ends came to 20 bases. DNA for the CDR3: TGCGCCAGCACTGGCGGGACAAGGGCCGCTTATGGCTACACCTTC. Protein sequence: CASTGGTRAAYGYTF.

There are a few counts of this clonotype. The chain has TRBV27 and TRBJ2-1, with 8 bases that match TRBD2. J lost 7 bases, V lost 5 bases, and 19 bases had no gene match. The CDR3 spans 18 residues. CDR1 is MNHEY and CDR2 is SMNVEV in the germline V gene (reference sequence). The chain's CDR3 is CASSPYAPKAGDSNEQFF. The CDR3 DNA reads TGTGCCAGCAGTCCCTATGCCCCCAAAGCGGGAGACTCAAATGAGCAGTTCTTC.

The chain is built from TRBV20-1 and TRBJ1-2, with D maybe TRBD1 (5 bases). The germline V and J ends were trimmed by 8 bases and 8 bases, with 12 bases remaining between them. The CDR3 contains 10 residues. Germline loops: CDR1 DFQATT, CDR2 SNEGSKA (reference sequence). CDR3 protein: CSLGGWGYTF. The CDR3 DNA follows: TGCAGTCTTGGGGGTTGGGGCTACACCTTC.

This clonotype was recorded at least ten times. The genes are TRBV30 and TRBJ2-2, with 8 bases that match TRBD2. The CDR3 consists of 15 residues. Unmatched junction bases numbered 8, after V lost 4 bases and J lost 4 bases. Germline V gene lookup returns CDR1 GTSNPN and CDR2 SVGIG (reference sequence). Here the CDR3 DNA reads TGTGCCTGGAAAGCAAGCGGGAGTGTCACCGGGGAGCTGTTTTTT. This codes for CAWKASGSVTGELFF.

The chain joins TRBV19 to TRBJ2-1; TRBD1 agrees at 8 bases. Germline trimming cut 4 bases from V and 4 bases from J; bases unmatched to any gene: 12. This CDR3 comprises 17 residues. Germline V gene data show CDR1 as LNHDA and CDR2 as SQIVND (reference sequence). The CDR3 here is CASSKVMGQGAYNEQFF. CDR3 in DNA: TGTGCCAGTAGTAAGGTTATGGGGCAGGGGGCTTACAATGAGCAGTTCTTC.